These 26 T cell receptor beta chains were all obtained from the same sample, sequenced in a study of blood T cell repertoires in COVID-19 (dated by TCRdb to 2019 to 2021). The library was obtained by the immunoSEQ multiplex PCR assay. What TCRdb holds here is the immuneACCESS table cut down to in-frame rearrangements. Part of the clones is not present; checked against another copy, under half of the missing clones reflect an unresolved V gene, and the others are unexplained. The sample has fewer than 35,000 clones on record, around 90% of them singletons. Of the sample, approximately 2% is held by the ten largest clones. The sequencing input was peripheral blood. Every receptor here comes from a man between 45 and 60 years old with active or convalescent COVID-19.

For the CDR3, the DNA is TGTGCCAGTAGTATCGGGAGGGGGCTAAACCCCAAAAACATTCAGTACTTC. Protein: CASSIGRGLNPKNIQYF. This chain joins TRBV19 and TRBJ2-4; weak D call: TRBD2 (8 bases). V was pared by 3 bases and J by 2 bases, with 17 bases between. This CDR3 has 17 residues. CDR1 is LNHDA and CDR2 is SQIVND in the germline V gene (reference sequence).

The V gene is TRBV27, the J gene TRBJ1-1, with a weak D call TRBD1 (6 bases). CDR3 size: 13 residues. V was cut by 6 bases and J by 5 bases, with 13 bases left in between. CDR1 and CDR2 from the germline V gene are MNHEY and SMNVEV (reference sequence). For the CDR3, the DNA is TGTGCCAGCAGAACCGCAGGGGAGACTGAAGCTTTCTTT. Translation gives CASRTAGETEAFF.

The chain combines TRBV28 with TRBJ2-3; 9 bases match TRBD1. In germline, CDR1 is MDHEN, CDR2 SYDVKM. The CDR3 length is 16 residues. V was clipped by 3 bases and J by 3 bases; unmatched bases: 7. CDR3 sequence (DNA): TGTGCCAGCAGTTTCTACCCGGGACAGGGAACAGATACGCAGTATTTT. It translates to CASSFYPGQGTDTQYF.

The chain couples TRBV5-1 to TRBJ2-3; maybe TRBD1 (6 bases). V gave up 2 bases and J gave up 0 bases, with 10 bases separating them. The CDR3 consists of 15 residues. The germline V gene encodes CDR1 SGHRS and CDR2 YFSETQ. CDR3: CASSLWDTSTDTQYF. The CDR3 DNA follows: TGCGCCAGCAGCTTATGGGACACTAGCACAGATACGCAGTATTTT.

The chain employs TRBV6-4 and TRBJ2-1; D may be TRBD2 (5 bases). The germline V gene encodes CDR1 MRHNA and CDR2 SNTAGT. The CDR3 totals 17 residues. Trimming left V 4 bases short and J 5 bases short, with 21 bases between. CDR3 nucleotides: TGTGCCAGCAGTGGACCTCGGGTCAGCGGAGCAGACAATGAGCAGTTCTTC. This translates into CASSGPRVSGADNEQFF.

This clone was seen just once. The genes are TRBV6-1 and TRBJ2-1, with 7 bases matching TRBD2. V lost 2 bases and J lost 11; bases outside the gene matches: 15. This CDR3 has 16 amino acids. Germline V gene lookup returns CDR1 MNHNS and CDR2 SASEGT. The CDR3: CASSERWGGVGTKQFF. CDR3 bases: TGTGCCAGCAGTGAAAGGTGGGGGGGTGTAGGGACCAAGCAGTTCTTC.

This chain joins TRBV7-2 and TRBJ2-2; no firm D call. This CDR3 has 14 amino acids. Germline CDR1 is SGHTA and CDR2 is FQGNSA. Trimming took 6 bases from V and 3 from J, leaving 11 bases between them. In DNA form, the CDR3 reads TGTGCCAGCAGTTCCAGACAATACACCGGGGAGCTGTTTTTT. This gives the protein CASSSRQYTGELFF.

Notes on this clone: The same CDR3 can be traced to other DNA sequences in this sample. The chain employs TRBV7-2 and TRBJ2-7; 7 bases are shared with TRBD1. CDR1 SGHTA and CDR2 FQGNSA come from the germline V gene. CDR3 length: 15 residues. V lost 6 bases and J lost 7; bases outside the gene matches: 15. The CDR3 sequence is CASRPGIQGVYEQYF. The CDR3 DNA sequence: TGTGCCAGCAGACCCGGGATTCAGGGGGTATATGAGCAGTACTTC. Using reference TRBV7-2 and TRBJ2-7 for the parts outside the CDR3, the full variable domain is GAGVSQSPSNKVTEKGKDVELRCDPISGHTALYWYRQSLGQGLEFLIYFQGNSAPDKSGLPSDRFSAERTGGSVSTLTIQRTQQEDSAVYLCASRPGIQGVYEQYFGPGTRLTVT.

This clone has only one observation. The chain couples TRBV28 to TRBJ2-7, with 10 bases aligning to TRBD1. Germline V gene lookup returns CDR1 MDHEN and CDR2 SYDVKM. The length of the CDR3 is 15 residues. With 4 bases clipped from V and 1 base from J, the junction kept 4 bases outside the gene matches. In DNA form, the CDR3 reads TGTGCCAGCAGTTGGGGACAGGGGCTATCCTACGAGCAGTACTTC. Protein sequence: CASSWGQGLSYEQYF.

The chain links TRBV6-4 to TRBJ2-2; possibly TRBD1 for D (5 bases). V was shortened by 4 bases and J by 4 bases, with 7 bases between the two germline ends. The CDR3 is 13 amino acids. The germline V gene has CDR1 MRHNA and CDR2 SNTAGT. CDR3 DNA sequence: TGTGCCAGCAGTGGTAGGGGCACCGGGGAGCTGTTTTTT. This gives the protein CASSGRGTGELFF.

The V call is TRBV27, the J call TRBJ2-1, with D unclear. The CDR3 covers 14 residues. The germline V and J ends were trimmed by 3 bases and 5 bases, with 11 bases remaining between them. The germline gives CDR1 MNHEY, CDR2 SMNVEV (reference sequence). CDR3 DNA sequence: TGTGCCAGCAGTTTGATGGTTGGGCACAATGAGCAGTTCTTC. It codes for CASSLMVGHNEQFF.

CDR3 protein: CASSVGRTEGLYGYTF. The DNA of the CDR3 is TGTGCCAGCAGCGTGGGGAGAACGGAGGGACTCTATGGCTACACCTTC. The chain links TRBV9 to TRBJ1-2; D might be TRBD1 (5 bases). CDR3 length: 16 residues. Trimming shortened V by 2 bases and J by 4 bases, and 18 bases separated the two germline ends. Germline values: CDR1 SGDLS, CDR2 YYNGEE. The full variable domain, its missing parts supplied by reference TRBV9 and TRBJ1-2, is DSGVTQTPKHLITATGQRVTLRCSPRSGDLSVYWYQQSLDQGLQFLIQYYNGEERAKGNILERFSAQQFPDLHSELNLSSLELGDSALYFCASSVGRTEGLYGYTFGSGTRLTVV.

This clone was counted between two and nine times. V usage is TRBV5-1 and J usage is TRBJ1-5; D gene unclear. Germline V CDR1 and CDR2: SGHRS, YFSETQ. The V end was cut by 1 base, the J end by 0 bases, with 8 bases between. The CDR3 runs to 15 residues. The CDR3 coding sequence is TGCGCCAGCAGCTTGTTCGCAGGTAGCAATCAGCCCCAGCATTTT. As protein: CASSLFAGSNQPQHF.

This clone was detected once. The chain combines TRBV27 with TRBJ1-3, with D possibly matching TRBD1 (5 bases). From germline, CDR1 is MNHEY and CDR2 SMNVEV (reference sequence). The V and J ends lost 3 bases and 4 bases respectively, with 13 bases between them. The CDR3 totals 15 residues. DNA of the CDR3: TGTGCCAGCAGTTTGCAGGGAACGGTCGGAAACACCATATATTTT. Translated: CASSLQGTVGNTIYF.

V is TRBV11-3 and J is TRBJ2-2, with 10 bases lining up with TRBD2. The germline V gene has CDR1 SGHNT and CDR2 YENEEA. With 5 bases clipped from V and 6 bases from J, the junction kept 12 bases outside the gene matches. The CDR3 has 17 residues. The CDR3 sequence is CASSPYSTSGVAGELFF. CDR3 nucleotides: TGTGCCAGCAGCCCATACTCAACTAGCGGGGTGGCCGGGGAGCTGTTTTTT.

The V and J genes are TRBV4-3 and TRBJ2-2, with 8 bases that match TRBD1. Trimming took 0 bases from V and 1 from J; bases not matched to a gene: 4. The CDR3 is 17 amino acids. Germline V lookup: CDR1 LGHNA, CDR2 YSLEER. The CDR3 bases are TGCGCCAGCAGCCAAGATCGGACAGGGATGAACACCGGGGAGCTGTTTTTT. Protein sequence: CASSQDRTGMNTGELFF.

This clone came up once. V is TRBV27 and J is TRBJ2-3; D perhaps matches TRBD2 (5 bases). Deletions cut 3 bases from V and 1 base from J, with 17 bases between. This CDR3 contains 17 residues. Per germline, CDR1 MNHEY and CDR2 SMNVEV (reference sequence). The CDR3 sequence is CASSLRALSARTDTQYF. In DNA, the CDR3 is TGTGCCAGCAGTTTGAGGGCTCTTTCGGCCCGCACAGATACGCAGTATTTT.

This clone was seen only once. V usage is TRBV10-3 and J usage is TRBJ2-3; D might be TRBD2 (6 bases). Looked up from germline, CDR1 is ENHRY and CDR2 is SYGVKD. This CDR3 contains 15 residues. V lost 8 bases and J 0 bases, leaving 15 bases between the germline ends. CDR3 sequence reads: CAIRAGSTSTDTQYF. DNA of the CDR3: TGTGCCATCCGAGCGGGCAGTACTAGCACAGATACGCAGTATTTT.

The CDR3 spells CASSYDRNTEAFF. The CDR3 nucleotides read TGCGCCAGCAGCTACGACAGGAACACTGAAGCTTTCTTT. J is TRBJ1-1 and V is TRBV4-3, with TRBD1 as a possible D gene (5 bases). The germline V gene has CDR1 LGHNA and CDR2 YSLEER. Trimming removed 5 bases from V and 1 base from J, with 8 bases in between. CDR3 size: 13 residues.

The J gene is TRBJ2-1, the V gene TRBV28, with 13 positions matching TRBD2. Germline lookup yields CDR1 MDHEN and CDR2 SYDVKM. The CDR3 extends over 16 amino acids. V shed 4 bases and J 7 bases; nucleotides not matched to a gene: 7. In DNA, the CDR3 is TGTGCCAGCAGTTCTCAACTAGCGGGAGGGAGTAATGAGCAGTTCTTC. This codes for CASSSQLAGGSNEQFF.

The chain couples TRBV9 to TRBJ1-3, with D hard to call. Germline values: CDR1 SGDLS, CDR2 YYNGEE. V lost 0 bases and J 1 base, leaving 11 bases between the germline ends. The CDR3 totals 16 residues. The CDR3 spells CASSVAGYLSGNTIYF. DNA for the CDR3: TGTGCCAGCAGCGTAGCGGGGTATCTTTCTGGAAACACCATATATTTT.

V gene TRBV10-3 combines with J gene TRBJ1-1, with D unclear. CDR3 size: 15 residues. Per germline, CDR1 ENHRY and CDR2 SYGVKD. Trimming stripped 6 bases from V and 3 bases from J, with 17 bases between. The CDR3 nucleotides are TGTGCCATCAGAAGCGGACGGTCTGGAGACACTGAAGCTTTCTTT. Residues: CAIRSGRSGDTEAFF.

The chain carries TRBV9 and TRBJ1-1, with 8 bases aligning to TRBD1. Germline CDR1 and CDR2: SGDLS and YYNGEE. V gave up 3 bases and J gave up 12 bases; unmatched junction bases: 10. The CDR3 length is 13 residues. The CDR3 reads CASSARGPEGTFF. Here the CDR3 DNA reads TGTGCCAGCAGCGCCAGGGGGCCGGAAGGAACTTTCTTT. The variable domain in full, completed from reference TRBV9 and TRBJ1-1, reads DSGVTQTPKHLITATGQRVTLRCSPRSGDLSVYWYQQSLDQGLQFLIQYYNGEERAKGNILERFSAQQFPDLHSELNLSSLELGDSALYFCASSARGPEGTFFGQGTRLTVV.

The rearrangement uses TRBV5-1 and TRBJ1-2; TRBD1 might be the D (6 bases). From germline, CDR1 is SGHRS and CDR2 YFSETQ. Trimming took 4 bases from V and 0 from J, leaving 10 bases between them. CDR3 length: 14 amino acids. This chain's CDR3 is CASSKDSTNYGYTF. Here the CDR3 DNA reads TGCGCCAGCAGCAAGGACAGCACTAACTATGGCTACACCTTC.

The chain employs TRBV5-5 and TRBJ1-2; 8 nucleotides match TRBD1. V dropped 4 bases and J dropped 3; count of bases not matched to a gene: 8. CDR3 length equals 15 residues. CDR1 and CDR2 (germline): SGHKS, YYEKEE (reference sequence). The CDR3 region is CASSRQGRVDYGYTF. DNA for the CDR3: TGTGCCAGCAGCCGACAGGGGAGGGTCGACTATGGCTACACCTTC.

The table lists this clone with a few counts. The CDR3 spells CASSIGGRGVEQPQHF. In nucleotides, the CDR3 is TGTGCCAGTAGTATAGGGGGTCGGGGGGTTGAACAGCCCCAGCATTTT. This chain joins TRBV19 and TRBJ1-5; D may be TRBD1 (5 bases). The CDR3 covers 16 residues. Germline loops: CDR1 LNHDA, CDR2 SQIVND (reference sequence). V lost 1 base and J lost 7, with 17 bases in between. The whole variable domain, remainder taken from reference TRBV19 and TRBJ1-5, is DGGITQSPKYLFRKEGQNVTLSCEQNLNHDAMYWYRQDPGQGLRLIYYSQIVNDFQKGDIAEGYSVSREKKESFPLTVTSAQKNPTAFYLCASSIGGRGVEQPQHFGDGTRLSIL.